A selection of T cell receptor beta chains follows, all from one sample in a study of cytomegalovirus exposure and HLA in healthy donors. Only in-frame clones appear in the TCRdb table, and some are missing; sequencing was by immunoSEQ multiplex PCR. The sample has more than 95,000 clones, 60% to 75% seen once. Sequencing was done on a sample of PBMCs. The receptors derive from a woman aged 45-65 years in good health and CMV-seropositive. CDR3s include the opening cysteine and the closing phenylalanine or tryptophan. Each record gives: clone size, J gene, V gene, D gene, CDR3 protein, CDR3 DNA. A D gene is named only where the DNA matches it firmly. Only some rows state a clone size, as once, few, many or a class for expanded clones.

clone_size: NA
j_call: TRBJ2-1
v_call: TRBV4-1
d_call: TRBD1
cdr3_aa: CASSRLQGSSYNEQFF
cdr3_nt: TGCGCCAGCAGCCGACTACAGGGGAGCTCCTACAATGAGCAGTTCTTC

clone_size: NA
j_call: TRBJ2-5
v_call: TRBV5-1
d_call: TRBD1
cdr3_aa: CASSVDRGWEQYF
cdr3_nt: TGCGCCAGCAGCGTTGACAGGGGGTGGGAGCAGTACTTC

clone_size: NA
j_call: TRBJ1-4
v_call: TRBV7-9
d_call: NA
cdr3_aa: CASSTTVGSRFEKLFF
cdr3_nt: TGTGCCAGCAGCACCACAGTTGGGAGTCGGTTTGAAAAACTGTTTTTT

clone_size: NA
j_call: TRBJ2-7
v_call: TRBV7-2
d_call: TRBD2
cdr3_aa: CASSLAGSGGYEQYF
cdr3_nt: TGTGCCAGCAGCTTAGCTGGTAGCGGGGGTTACGAGCAGTACTTC

clone_size: NA
j_call: TRBJ1-1
v_call: TRBV29-1
d_call: NA
cdr3_aa: CSAQNTEAFF
cdr3_nt: TGCAGCGCCCAGAACACTGAAGCTTTCTTT

clone_size: NA
j_call: TRBJ1-4
v_call: TRBV6-1
d_call: TRBD1
cdr3_aa: CASSDGGMGNRGLNEKLFF
cdr3_nt: TGTGCCAGCAGTGATGGGGGGATGGGAAACAGGGGCTTGAATGAAAAACTGTTTTTT

clone_size: few
j_call: TRBJ2-3
v_call: TRBV28
d_call: NA
cdr3_aa: CASSDPAGQFTDTQYF
cdr3_nt: TGTGCCAGCAGTGATCCAGCGGGACAATTCACAGATACGCAGTATTTT

clone_size: NA
j_call: TRBJ2-5
v_call: TRBV6-1
d_call: TRBD2
cdr3_aa: CASSDPGGGEETQYF
cdr3_nt: TGTGCCAGCAGTGATCCGGGGGGAGGAGAAGAGACCCAGTACTTC

clone_size: NA
j_call: TRBJ1-4
v_call: TRBV2
d_call: NA
cdr3_aa: CASSEAGVETNEKLFF
cdr3_nt: TGTGCCAGCAGTGAGGCAGGGGTGGAAACTAATGAAAAACTGTTTTTT

clone_size: NA
j_call: TRBJ1-2
v_call: TRBV14
d_call: NA
cdr3_aa: CASSPGGFGYTF
cdr3_nt: TGTGCCAGCAGCCCCGGGGGGTTTGGCTACACCTTC

clone_size: NA
j_call: TRBJ2-3
v_call: TRBV7-9
d_call: TRBD2
cdr3_aa: CASSFDRTSGAVYF
cdr3_nt: TGTGCCAGCAGCTTCGACAGGACTAGCGGGGCCGTGTATTTT

clone_size: NA
j_call: TRBJ1-6
v_call: TRBV2
d_call: TRBD1
cdr3_aa: CASRGDRDSPLHF
cdr3_nt: TGTGCCAGCAGGGGGGACAGAGATTCACCCCTCCACTTT

clone_size: NA
j_call: TRBJ2-2
v_call: TRBV7-2
d_call: NA
cdr3_aa: CASRANTGELFF
cdr3_nt: TGTGCCAGCAGAGCAAACACCGGGGAGCTGTTTTTT

clone_size: NA
j_call: TRBJ1-4
v_call: TRBV5-1
d_call: NA
cdr3_aa: CASSLVTGPNEKLFF
cdr3_nt: TGCGCCAGCAGCTTGGTTACAGGCCCAAATGAAAAACTGTTTTTT

clone_size: once
j_call: TRBJ2-7
v_call: TRBV7-6
d_call: TRBD1
cdr3_aa: CASSLRQGAPYEQYF
cdr3_nt: TGTGCCAGCAGCTTACGACAGGGGGCTCCCTACGAGCAGTACTTC

clone_size: NA
j_call: TRBJ2-7
v_call: TRBV7-2
d_call: NA
cdr3_aa: CASSSPQTYEQYF
cdr3_nt: TGTGCCAGCAGCTCCCCCCAGACCTACGAGCAGTACTTC

clone_size: NA
j_call: TRBJ2-7
v_call: TRBV6-6
d_call: NA
cdr3_aa: CASSYSWDYEQYF
cdr3_nt: TGTGCCAGCAGTTACTCCTGGGACTACGAGCAGTACTTC

clone_size: NA
j_call: TRBJ2-4
v_call: TRBV19
d_call: NA
cdr3_aa: CASRQGPQNIQYF
cdr3_nt: TGTGCCAGTAGACAGGGTCCCCAAAACATTCAGTACTTC

clone_size: few
j_call: TRBJ1-4
v_call: TRBV7-9
d_call: NA
cdr3_aa: CASSAPTGMATNEKLFF
cdr3_nt: TGTGCCAGCAGCGCCCCCACAGGGATGGCAACTAATGAAAAACTGTTTTTT

clone_size: few
j_call: TRBJ1-2
v_call: TRBV6-1
d_call: NA
cdr3_aa: CASRLPWAHYGYTF
cdr3_nt: TGTGCCAGCAGACTCCCGTGGGCTCACTATGGCTACACCTTC

clone_size: NA
j_call: TRBJ2-5
v_call: TRBV5-1
d_call: NA
cdr3_aa: CASSLRETQYF
cdr3_nt: TGCGCCAGCAGCTTGCGGGAGACCCAGTACTTC

clone_size: NA
j_call: TRBJ2-7
v_call: TRBV4-1
d_call: TRBD1
cdr3_aa: CASSHPGTGTYEQYF
cdr3_nt: TGCGCCAGCAGCCACCCCGGGACAGGGACCTACGAGCAGTACTTC

clone_size: NA
j_call: TRBJ1-6
v_call: TRBV4-2
d_call: TRBD1
cdr3_aa: CASSPRQGANSPLHF
cdr3_nt: TGTGCCAGCAGCCCGCGACAGGGGGCTAATTCACCCCTCCACTTT

clone_size: NA
j_call: TRBJ2-7
v_call: TRBV29-1
d_call: TRBD2
cdr3_aa: CSATGGGSYEQYF
cdr3_nt: TGCAGCGCCACGGGCGGGGGGTCCTACGAGCAGTACTTC

clone_size: NA
j_call: TRBJ1-3
v_call: TRBV9
d_call: TRBD1
cdr3_aa: CASSPLGQGSNTIYF
cdr3_nt: TGTGCCAGCAGCCCGTTAGGACAGGGGAGCAACACCATATATTTT